The 26 T cell receptor beta chains below come from one sample, sequenced in a study of graft-versus-host responses after intestinal transplantation. The table came from immunoSEQ multiplex PCR; TCRdb's copy has only in-frame clones and leaves some out. The table has under 90,000 clones, over 80% seen once. Sample: PBMCs, taken 98 days after intestinal transplantation. All receptors derive from a human patient who received an intestinal transplant, so some T cells may come from the graft donor.

This CDR3 reads CASSFTASLNQPQHF. CDR3 nucleotide sequence: TGTGCCAGCAGTTTTACAGCCAGCCTAAATCAGCCCCAGCATTTT. The V gene is TRBV27, the J gene TRBJ1-5; no firm D call. The CDR3 is made up of 15 amino acids. Trimming pared 3 bases from V and 4 bases from J, leaving 13 bases between. The germline V gene has CDR1 MNHEY and CDR2 SMNVEV (reference sequence).

This clone was observed a single time. V and J are TRBV4-2 and TRBJ1-4, with D tentatively TRBD1 (5 bases). V lost 8 bases to trimming and J lost 8 bases, with 9 bases between them. The germline gives CDR1 LGHNA, CDR2 YNFKEQ. The CDR3 length is 11 residues. CDR3 sequence: CASGATEKLFF. CDR3 DNA sequence: TGTGCCAGCGGGGCCACAGAAAAACTGTTTTTT.

V gene TRBV13 combines with J gene TRBJ1-2; the match to TRBD1 covers 7 bases. CDR3 length: 13 residues. V lost 5 bases and J lost 8; bases outside the gene matches: 8. Germline V CDR1 and CDR2: PRHDT, FYEKMQ (reference sequence). For the CDR3, the DNA is TGTGCCAGCAGCAGCGACAGGGCTTGGGGCTACACCTTC. Translated, it gives CASSSDRAWGYTF.

This clone was observed a single time. The chain links TRBV15 to TRBJ2-7; 8 bases are a match to TRBD1. V was clipped by 1 base and J by 3 bases; unmatched bases: 5. The CDR3 has 15 residues. Per the germline V gene, CDR1 is LNHNV and CDR2 is YYDKDF (reference sequence). CDR3 DNA: TGTGCCACCAGCAGAGTGGACAGGGAAAACTACGAGCAGTACTTC. Residues: CATSRVDRENYEQYF.

The chain carries TRBV5-1 and TRBJ2-3, with 7 bases identical to TRBD1. The germline gives CDR1 SGHRS, CDR2 YFSETQ. The V gene end was trimmed by 1 base and the J gene end by 4 bases; junction bases not matched to a gene: 0. The CDR3 is made up of 13 amino acids. The CDR3 DNA reads TGCGCCAGCAGCTTGACAGGGGCAGATACGCAGTATTTT. Protein sequence: CASSLTGADTQYF.

The chain is built from TRBV6-6 and TRBJ2-5; D gene unclear. The CDR3 consists of 14 residues. V lost 2 bases to trimming and J lost 5 bases, with 12 bases between them. CDR1 and CDR2 (germline): MNHNY, SVGAGI (reference sequence). As DNA, the CDR3 is TGTGCCAGCAGTTACGATGGTGGGCGGGAGACCCAGTACTTC. Its translation: CASSYDGGRETQYF.

This clone has only a few counts. The CDR3 DNA follows: TGTGCCAGCAGTTTATCAGCGGGAGACTACGAGCAGTACTTC. Amino acids: CASSLSAGDYEQYF. The V call is TRBV27, the J call TRBJ2-7, with 8 bases that match TRBD2. Germline CDR1 is MNHEY and CDR2 is SMNVEV (reference sequence). This CDR3 spans 14 amino acids. After removal of 0 bases from V and 3 bases from J, the junction contained 1 base not matched to a gene.

This chain uses TRBV28 with TRBJ1-3; tentatively, D is TRBD1 (6 bases). This CDR3 contains 17 residues. Trimming stripped 4 bases from V and 2 bases from J, with 18 bases between. The germline gives CDR1 MDHEN, CDR2 SYDVKM. The CDR3 coding sequence is TGTGCCAGCAGTTCCAATCTACAGGGTTTAACTGGAAACACCATATATTTT. It codes for CASSSNLQGLTGNTIYF.

The V gene is TRBV18, the J gene TRBJ2-5; maybe TRBD1 (6 bases). The DNA matches TRBJ2-7 better at its end, which makes the J call doubtful. The CDR3 has 13 amino acids. The germline CDR1 and CDR2 sequences are KGHSH and LQKENI. CDR3 DNA: TGTGCCAGCTCACCCCCAGCAGGGGTCGAGCAGTACTTC. It translates to CASSPPAGVEQYF.

The chain uses TRBV15 and TRBJ1-4, with 11 bases that match TRBD1. Germline lookup yields CDR1 LNHNV and CDR2 YYDKDF (reference sequence). The CDR3 length is 15 residues. Unmatched junction bases numbered 10, after V lost 5 bases and J lost 11 bases. CDR3 bases: TGTGCCACCAGCGGGGAAAGGACAGGGGGCACCAAACTGTTTTTT. This codes for CATSGERTGGTKLFF.

The chain recombines TRBV29-1 with TRBJ2-1, with 8 positions matching TRBD1. There are 15 residues in the CDR3. The junction had 10 bases not matched to a gene; V was cut back by 7 bases and J by 2 bases. Germline V CDR1 and CDR2: SQVTM, ANQGSEA. In DNA, the CDR3 is TGCAGCGCTGCAGGGGGCGGGCACCCCTACAATGAGCAGTTCTTC. It translates to CSAAGGGHPYNEQFF.

This clone was counted a single time. The gene calls are TRBV28 and TRBJ2-3, with D perhaps being TRBD1 or TRBD2 (5 bases each). This CDR3 is 16 amino acids long. V lost 2 bases to trimming and J lost 2 bases, with 14 bases between them. Looked up from germline, CDR1 is MDHEN and CDR2 is SYDVKM. CDR3 loop: CASSLKYGTYTDTQYF. The DNA of the CDR3 is TGTGCCAGCAGTTTAAAATATGGGACGTACACAGATACGCAGTATTTT.

The chain employs TRBV6-5 and TRBJ2-3, with 10 bases aligning to TRBD2. V shed 4 bases and J 6 bases; nucleotides not matched to a gene: 7. Germline V gives CDR1 MNHEY, CDR2 SVGAGI. CDR3 size: 15 residues. CDR3 coding DNA: TGTGCCAGCAGTTCTACTAGCGGGACGGGGGATACGCAGTATTTT. It encodes CASSSTSGTGDTQYF.

The V gene is TRBV2, the J gene TRBJ2-7; 14 nucleotides line up with TRBD2. This CDR3 region has 16 residues. Germline V gene sequence: CDR1 SNHLY, CDR2 FYNNEI. The trim removed 5 bases at V and 4 bases at J, leaving 7 bases unmatched. CDR3 DNA: TGTGCCAGCAGTCACTTCGGGACTAGCGGGAGTTACGAGCAGTACTTC. Amino acids: CASSHFGTSGSYEQYF.

This clone appeared once. The chain couples TRBV27 to TRBJ1-1, with D possibly TRBD1 on 5 matching bases. Germline lookup yields CDR1 MNHEY and CDR2 SMNVEV (reference sequence). The V gene lost 5 bases and the J gene lost 7 bases, with 14 bases spanning the gap. The CDR3 loop spans 13 amino acids. Here the CDR3 reads CASSPPGPFEAFF. The CDR3, as DNA: TGTGCCAGCAGTCCCCCGGGACCTTTTGAAGCTTTCTTT.

The chain links TRBV2 to TRBJ1-1; possibly TRBD1 for D (5 bases). The CDR3 is 14 amino acids. The V end was cut by 6 bases, the J end by 1 base, with 12 bases between. CDR1 is SNHLY, CDR2 FYNNEI, per germline. CDR3 bases: TGTGCCAGCAGGCCTGGGCAGGGGAACACTGAAGCTTTCTTT. Encoded protein: CASRPGQGNTEAFF.

This sequence joins TRBV11-2 and TRBJ2-3; D remains ambiguous. Germline V gene sequence: CDR1 SGHAT, CDR2 FQNNGV. This CDR3 has 15 residues. V was shortened by 1 base and J by 0 bases, with 8 bases between the two germline ends. CDR3 residues: CASSLGSASTDTQYF. In DNA form, the CDR3 reads TGTGCCAGCAGCTTAGGGAGCGCGAGCACAGATACGCAGTATTTT.

The rearrangement links TRBV6-1 to TRBJ2-3; 8 positions match TRBD2. The CDR3 length is 16 residues. V shed 3 bases, J shed 2 bases, and the junction held 7 bases outside the gene matches. Germline CDR1 reads MNHNS; CDR2 reads SASEGT. The DNA of the CDR3 is TGTGCCAGCAGTGAGAGCCGCGGGAGGTTCACAGATACGCAGTATTTT. It translates to CASSESRGRFTDTQYF.

The rearrangement links TRBV7-9 to TRBJ2-2; D is undetermined. V was trimmed by 4 bases and J by 6 bases, leaving 6 bases between them. The CDR3 has 12 residues. Germline CDR1 is SEHNR and CDR2 is FQNEAQ (reference sequence). In DNA, the CDR3 is TGTGCCAGCAGCTGGCCCGCCGGGGAGCTGTTTTTT. Translated: CASSWPAGELFF.

The genes are TRBV6-5 and TRBJ2-3; the D gene is possibly TRBD1 (5 bases). The CDR3 totals 15 residues. Germline CDR1 and CDR2: MNHEY and SVGAGI. V dropped 2 bases and J dropped 2 bases, with 11 bases sitting between them. CDR3 sequence reads: CASSYEAGLTDTQYF. In DNA, the CDR3 is TGTGCCAGCAGTTACGAGGCAGGGCTCACAGATACGCAGTATTTT.

This clone was picked up a small number of times. The chain has TRBV7-3 and TRBJ1-3, with TRBD1 as a possible D gene (5 bases). The CDR3 spans 14 residues. Trimming cost V 6 bases and J 4 bases, with 13 bases left between them. Per germline, CDR1 SGHTA and CDR2 FQGTGA. CDR3 sequence (DNA): TGTGCCAGCAGTTTCAGGGTGGGAGGAAACACCATATATTTT. Encoded protein: CASSFRVGGNTIYF.

A single count supports this clone. J is TRBJ1-5 and V is TRBV12-5, with D hard to call. The ends were cut back, 5 bases at V and 0 bases at J, with 14 bases in the middle. Germline CDR1 and CDR2: LGHNT and FRNRAP. The CDR3 sequence is 16 residues long. CDR3 in amino acids: CASGPPAQDSNQPQHF. CDR3 sequence (DNA): TGTGCTAGTGGTCCGCCGGCGCAGGATAGCAATCAGCCCCAGCATTTT.

This rearrangement joins TRBV29-1 to TRBJ2-4; D gene ambiguous. The CDR3 is made up of 12 amino acids. With 4 bases removed from V and 0 bases from J, the gap between germline ends came to 4 bases. CDR1 and CDR2 from the germline V gene are SQVTM and ANQGSEA. Here the CDR3 reads CSVGIAKNIQYF. The CDR3 region has the DNA TGCAGCGTTGGAATAGCCAAAAACATTCAGTACTTC.

This chain connects TRBV10-1 to TRBJ2-1; the D gene is possibly TRBD2 (5 bases). The CDR3 loop spans 13 amino acids. Germline CDR1 reads WNHNN; CDR2 reads SYGVQD (reference sequence). The ends were cut back, 3 bases at V and 4 bases at J, with 7 bases in the middle. DNA of the CDR3: TGCGCCAGCAGTGAAGGACTTTACAATGAGCAGTTCTTC. It codes for CASSEGLYNEQFF.

The chain carries TRBV6-7 and TRBJ2-7, with D perhaps matching TRBD1 (5 bases). TRBV6-7 is given ORF status, its function remaining uncertain. V lost 0 bases, J lost 8 bases, and 17 bases lay in between. The CDR3 extends over 15 amino acids. The CDR3 region has the DNA TGTGCCAGCAGTTACTCTGAGGCAGGGTTGTTCAAGCAGTACTTC. Translation: CASSYSEAGLFKQYF.

The chain recombines TRBV2 with TRBJ2-5; 10 positions agree with TRBD1. The CDR3 is 16 residues long. With 6 bases clipped from V and 2 bases from J, the junction kept 9 bases outside the gene matches. The germline V gene has CDR1 SNHLY and CDR2 FYNNEI. The chain's CDR3 is CASRPNPGQGQETQYF. The CDR3 DNA reads as TGTGCCAGCAGACCTAATCCGGGACAGGGGCAAGAGACCCAGTACTTC.